This passage covers 26 T cell receptor beta chains from one sample sequenced in a study of T-cell memory formation after mild COVID-19 (dated by TCRdb to about 2021). The library was generated by 5' RACE. Sequencing was carried out with an Illumina NovaSeq 6000. The public reads were quality trimmed at Q25 with fastp and then assembled into clones with MiXCR by TCRdb, keeping productive beta chains. Every entry covers one CDR3 protein and lists the most common genes and DNA from its rows. This sample holds roughly 140,000 distinct CDR3 sequences; 14% were observed only once. The ten largest account for roughly 28% of the sample. Material for sequencing was PBMCs or a T cell subset sorted from them (not recorded which). These receptors were obtained from an adult woman who had mild COVID-19 (a few samples of this study predate the infection). The sample titles of this study are shuffled in the database, so cell type and time point are left out; the donor was told from shared clones.

This clonotype was counted only a few times. This chain joins TRBV5-6 and TRBJ1-2, with D tentatively TRBD1 (6 bases). The CDR3 covers 11 residues. Trimming took off 5 bases at V and 11 bases at J, with 13 bases between the two ends. Germline V gives CDR1 SGHDT, CDR2 YYEEEE. In DNA, the CDR3 is TGTGCCAGCAGAGTGACAGGAGAGTACACCTTC. Translating it yields CASRVTGEYTF.

By its share, this clonotype is medium-sized. The chain recombines TRBV6-5 with TRBJ2-7; a weak D match, TRBD2 (5 bases). The germline gives CDR1 MNHEY, CDR2 SVGAGI. The CDR3 length is 15 residues. The V end lost 0 bases, the J end lost 0 bases, and 9 bases lay between the germline ends. CDR3 nucleotide sequence: TGTGCCAGCAGTTACTCGGCGGGTGCCTCCTACGAGCAGTACTTC. This encodes CASSYSAGASYEQYF.

This clonotype was observed many times. This chain links TRBV5-1 with TRBJ1-2, with D unresolved. Germline V gene data show CDR1 as SGHRS and CDR2 as YFSETQ. Trimming cost V 0 bases and J 4 bases, with 13 bases left between them. The CDR3 is 15 residues long. The CDR3 is CASSLGSGPLYGYTF. In DNA form, the CDR3 reads TGCGCCAGCAGCTTGGGGTCAGGCCCCCTCTATGGCTACACCTTC.

This clonotype was detected a few times. The chain combines TRBV15 with TRBJ1-5; D unresolved. The ends were cut back, 0 bases at V and 6 bases at J, with 15 bases in the middle. The CDR3 spans 16 residues. Per germline, CDR1 LNHNV and CDR2 YYDKDF (reference sequence). CDR3 nucleotide sequence: TGTGCCACCAGCAGAGAACGAGAGTCCCATGGTCAGCCCCAGCATTTT. Its protein product is CATSRERESHGQPQHF.

This clonotype was recorded a few times. The chain couples TRBV29-1 to TRBJ2-1; perhaps TRBD2 as D (6 bases). The V gene's germline CDR1 is SQVTM and CDR2 ANQGSEA. The V end was cut by 7 bases, the J end by 15 bases, with 19 bases between. This CDR3 comprises 11 residues. CDR3 protein: CSGEVGTWPFF. The CDR3 nucleotides read TGCAGCGGAGAAGTCGGGACTTGGCCGTTCTTC.

The CDR3 nucleotides read TGTGCCAGCAGTGTCCTCGGACAGGGTGAGAGCTACGAGCAGTACTTC. As protein: CASSVLGQGESYEQYF. V gene TRBV27 combines with J gene TRBJ2-7; 8 positions agree with TRBD1. In germline, CDR1 is MNHEY, CDR2 SMNVEV (reference sequence). The V gene end was trimmed by 5 bases and the J gene end by 3 bases; junction bases not matched to a gene: 12. The CDR3 spans 16 residues.

This clonotype was observed a few times. Compared with germline, one end of the junction differs, possibly owing to a read error. V usage is TRBV20-1 and J usage is TRBJ2-3, with 7 nucleotides matching TRBD2. This CDR3 is built from 16 residues. Germline lookup yields CDR1 DFQATT and CDR2 SNEGSKA (reference sequence). The CDR3 DNA reads TGCAGTGCCAGAGATCGACTAGCTGTTAGCACAGATACGCAGTATTTT. It yields the protein CSARDRLAVSTDTQYF.

This chain links TRBV6-5 with TRBJ2-7, with a weak D call TRBD1 (6 bases). Germline V gene sequence: CDR1 MNHEY, CDR2 SVGAGI. The CDR3 spans 14 residues. The V gene lost 4 bases and the J gene lost 6 bases, with 16 bases spanning the gap. CDR3 sequence (DNA): TGTGCCAGCAGTTTGACAGGAGAAGGGCTCGAGCAGTACTTC. This sequence encodes CASSLTGEGLEQYF.

The chain joins TRBV25-1 to TRBJ2-7; tentatively, D is TRBD1 (5 bases). The CDR3 totals 13 residues. CDR1 MGHDK and CDR2 SYGVNS come from the germline V gene. V shed 3 bases and J shed 6 bases, with 12 bases lying between them. The CDR3, as DNA: TGTGCCAGCAGTGACGAATCTACAGGCGAGCAGTACTTC. This sequence encodes CASSDESTGEQYF.

V usage is TRBV29-1 and J usage is TRBJ2-5; 12 bases align to TRBD1. Germline CDR1 is SQVTM and CDR2 is ANQGSEA. CDR3 length: 14 residues. Trimming took 5 bases from V and 4 from J; bases not matched to a gene: 5. In nucleotides, the CDR3 is TGCAGCGTTCACGGGACAGGGGGCTCAGAGACCCAGTACTTC. Translation: CSVHGTGGSETQYF.

The chain couples TRBV5-1 to TRBJ2-5, with D perhaps TRBD2 (6 bases). Germline CDR1 and CDR2: SGHRS and YFSETQ. This CDR3 contains 13 residues. V was cut by 5 bases and J by 9 bases, with 17 bases left in between. The CDR3 is CASREGTDPAQYF. The DNA of the CDR3 is TGCGCCAGCAGGGAGGGGACGGACCCGGCCCAGTACTTC.

This clonotype was observed a few times. This rearrangement joins TRBV7-6 to TRBJ2-6, with D perhaps matching TRBD1 (5 bases). V was cut by 5 bases and J by 0 bases, with 20 bases left in between. Germline CDR1 is SGHVS and CDR2 is FNYEAQ. The CDR3 has 19 amino acids. The CDR3 spells CASSLRDIGVVSGANVLTF. The CDR3 nucleotides read TGTGCCAGCAGCCTACGCGACATAGGGGTGGTCTCTGGGGCCAACGTCCTGACTTTC.

This chain joins TRBV7-9 and TRBJ2-1; 8 nucleotides match TRBD2. CDR1 is SEHNR and CDR2 is FQNEAQ in the germline V gene (reference sequence). V lost 11 bases to trimming and J lost 9 bases; unmatched junction nucleotides: 12. CDR3 length: 13 amino acids. DNA of the CDR3: TGTGCCGGCCGGCGTCTAGCGGGTGGTGAGCAGTTCTTC. It codes for CAGRRLAGGEQFF. The variable domain in full, completed from reference TRBV7-9 and TRBJ2-1, reads DTGVSQNPRHKITKRGQNVTFRCDPISEHNRLYWYRQTLGQGPEFLTYFQNEAQLEKSRLLSDRFSAERPKGSFSTLEIQRTEQGDSAMYLCAGRRLAGGEQFFGPGTRLTVL.

The chain uses TRBV7-9 and TRBJ2-7, with D perhaps matching TRBD1 (5 bases). The length of the CDR3 is 15 residues. V lost 4 bases, J lost 1 base, and 14 bases lay in between. Germline V gene lookup returns CDR1 SEHNR and CDR2 FQNEAQ (reference sequence). As DNA, the CDR3 is TGTGCCAGCAGCTCAACGGACACTCAGTCCTACGAGCAGTACTTC. It specifies CASSSTDTQSYEQYF.

This clonotype appeared a few times. The chain links TRBV7-9 to TRBJ2-7; 10 bases are a match to TRBD1. The junction had 7 bases not matched to a gene; V was cut back by 1 base and J by 4 bases. The CDR3 extends over 16 amino acids. The germline CDR1 and CDR2 sequences are SEHNR and FQNEAQ (reference sequence). CDR3 residues: CASSLGGDRGTYEQYF. CDR3 coding DNA: TGTGCCAGCAGCTTAGGAGGGGACAGGGGAACGTACGAGCAGTACTTC.

This clonotype was picked up a small number of times. The rearrangement uses TRBV29-1 and TRBJ2-7; possibly TRBD1 for D (6 bases). Germline loops: CDR1 SQVTM, CDR2 ANQGSEA. The CDR3 loop spans 17 amino acids. V was trimmed by 6 bases and J by 0 bases, leaving 24 bases between them. CDR3 coding DNA: TGCAGCGTCATCTCCGGGCGTCAGGGGAGAAGCTCCTACGAGCAGTACTTC. As protein: CSVISGRQGRSSYEQYF.

The J gene is TRBJ1-5, the V gene TRBV24-1; TRBD1 matches at 9 bases. Trimming at V came to 7 bases and at J to 2 bases, leaving 5 bases not matched to a gene. CDR1 is KGHDR and CDR2 is SFDVKD in the germline V gene. This CDR3 has 15 amino acids. The CDR3 bases are TGTGCCACCAGACAACAGGGGGCTCGCAATCAGCCCCAGCATTTT. Its protein product is CATRQQGARNQPQHF.

This chain links TRBV7-9 with TRBJ1-1; D remains ambiguous. V lost 5 bases and J lost 3, with 22 bases in between. This CDR3 is 17 amino acids long. The germline gives CDR1 SEHNR, CDR2 FQNEAQ (reference sequence). The CDR3 region has the DNA TGTGCCAGCAGCCCCTTGGGGAAGGGATCTTTAGACACTGAAGCTTTCTTT. Its translation is CASSPLGKGSLDTEAFF.

This clonotype has just one count. The rearrangement uses TRBV2 and TRBJ2-4; D is undetermined. The V gene's germline CDR1 is SNHLY and CDR2 FYNNEI. Trimming removed 6 bases from V and 0 bases from J, with 12 bases in between. There are 15 residues in the CDR3. CDR3 residues: CASRGTALAKNIQYF. The CDR3 DNA is TGTGCCAGCAGGGGAACAGCTCTAGCCAAAAACATTCAGTACTTC.

This clonotype was counted ten times or more. The chain couples TRBV12-3 or TRBV12-4 to TRBJ2-1, with 8 bases aligning to TRBD2. The V segment lost 3 bases and the J segment 8 bases; nucleotides outside the gene matches: 6. The CDR3 is 14 residues long. DNA for the CDR3: TGTGCCAGCAGTTTTACAAGCGGGGGCTATGAGCAGTTCTTC. It specifies CASSFTSGGYEQFF.

V gene TRBV5-1 combines with J gene TRBJ2-5; TRBD2 matches 8 bases. This CDR3 is built from 15 residues. V lost 0 bases and J lost 5; bases outside the gene matches: 6. Germline values: CDR1 SGHRS, CDR2 YFSETQ. The CDR3 nucleotides are TGCGCCAGCAGCTTGGCCGGGGGGGCGGTTGAGACCCAGTACTTC. Amino acid sequence: CASSLAGGAVETQYF. Variable domain in full (rest from reference TRBV5-1 and TRBJ2-5): KAGVTQTPRYLIKTRGQQVTLSCSPISGHRSVSWYQQTPGQGLQFLFEYFSETQRNKGNFPGRFSGRQFSNSRSEMNVSTLELGDSALYLCASSLAGGAVETQYFGPGTRLLVL.

In its sample, this clonotype was seen a few times. J is TRBJ2-7 and V is TRBV15; TRBD2 aligns across 8 bases. V lost 0 bases and J lost 1; bases outside the gene matches: 17. This CDR3 has 20 residues. Per the germline V gene, CDR1 is LNHNV and CDR2 is YYDKDF (reference sequence). Written as DNA, the CDR3 is TGTGCCACCAGCAGAGATCACGCCGAGCGGGGGCCACTGCATTCCTACGAGCAGTACTTC. This gives the protein CATSRDHAERGPLHSYEQYF.

V and J are TRBV7-6 and TRBJ2-3; D gene unclear. Trimming left V 1 base short and J 3 bases short, with 14 bases between. Germline V gene lookup returns CDR1 SGHVS and CDR2 FNYEAQ. The CDR3 runs to 16 residues. Here the CDR3 DNA reads TGTGCCAGCAGCTTAGAAGGTCGCGGATGGACAGATACGCAGTATTTT. Translated, it gives CASSLEGRGWTDTQYF.

Ten or more counts support this clonotype. The V gene is TRBV4-3, the J gene TRBJ2-2, with D hard to call. The V end was cut by 8 bases, the J end by 3 bases, with 4 bases between. Germline V gene sequence: CDR1 LGHNA, CDR2 YSLEER. This CDR3 region has 11 residues. The CDR3 DNA reads TGCGCCAGCGGTGACACCGGGGAGCTGTTTTTT. It yields the protein CASGDTGELFF.

About this clonotype: A much more abundant neighbour one base away suggests this may be a read error. The chain recombines TRBV10-3 with TRBJ2-1, with 10 bases aligning to TRBD2. In germline, CDR1 is ENHRY, CDR2 SYGVKD. The CDR3 runs 15 residues. V lost 7 bases, J lost 5 bases, and 8 bases stayed unmatched. The CDR3 loop reads CAIMGTSEGDNEQFF. The CDR3 nucleotides read TGTGCCATCATGGGGACTAGCGAGGGGGACAATGAGCAGTTCTTC.

V is TRBV15 and J is TRBJ2-1, with a weak D call TRBD2 (5 bases). CDR1 and CDR2 (germline): LNHNV, YYDKDF (reference sequence). CDR3 length: 17 residues. The V end lost 0 bases, the J end lost 0 bases, and 12 bases lay between the germline ends. The CDR3 DNA sequence: TGTGCCACCAGCAGAGATGCTCGGGAAAACTCCTACAATGAGCAGTTCTTC. It specifies CATSRDARENSYNEQFF.